A single sample is the source of the 16 T cell receptor beta chains below, sequenced in a study of CD4 T cells in relation to SARS-CoV-2 and coronaviruses (dated by TCRdb to the early 2020s). The receptor library was made with the immunoSEQ multiplex PCR assay. TCRdb retrieved this table from immuneACCESS and kept in-frame rearrangements only. Not all clones are present; in checked studies, unresolved V genes account for under half, and no reason is known for the remainder. In all, the sample holds 30,000 to 45,000 clones, and under 85% of those were seen once. The ten largest clones take up roughly 20% of the sample. These receptors' targets are unknown. The sequencing sample was made of memory CD4+ T cells from PBMCs, cultured in vitro. This sample's cell subset or site label indicates: memory (non-naive) CD4+ T cells. These receptors all stem from an adult with COVID-19.

This clone has a handful of counts. The V gene is TRBV6-5, the J gene TRBJ2-7; D may be TRBD2 (5 bases). V was shortened by 6 bases and J by 3 bases, with 18 bases between the two germline ends. This CDR3 spans 15 amino acids. CDR1 and CDR2 from the germline V gene are MNHEY and SVGAGI. This chain's CDR3 is CASSSPTRSNYEQYF. The CDR3 nucleotides are TGTGCCAGCAGCTCCCCAACTAGGTCCAACTACGAGCAGTACTTC.

The chain couples TRBV2 to TRBJ2-3; D gene ambiguous. The CDR3 spans 12 residues. CDR1 and CDR2 (germline): SNHLY, FYNNEI. V lost 7 bases and J 2 bases, leaving 7 bases between the germline ends. CDR3 bases: TGTGCCAGCACACTGATCACAGATACGCAGTATTTT. Encoded protein: CASTLITDTQYF.

V usage is TRBV7-2 and J usage is TRBJ2-1; 11 positions agree with TRBD1. The CDR3 covers 16 residues. The germline CDR1 and CDR2 sequences are SGHTA and FQGNSA. V shed 3 bases and J 9 bases; nucleotides not matched to a gene: 10. For the CDR3, the DNA is TGTGCCAGCAGCTTGCCGGACAGGGGGCTGTGGGGTGAGCAGTTCTTC. Amino acid sequence: CASSLPDRGLWGEQFF.

V usage is TRBV3-1 (or the pseudogene TRBV3-2) and J usage is TRBJ2-1; D call uncertain. Per the germline V gene, CDR1 is LGHDT and CDR2 is YNNKEL (reference sequence). The CDR3 sequence is 15 residues long. V shed 3 bases and J shed 0 bases, with 9 bases lying between them. The CDR3 nucleotides are TGTGCCAGCAGCCAGGGCGTGGGCTCCTACAATGAGCAGTTCTTC. It is translated as CASSQGVGSYNEQFF.

The chain is built from TRBV6-1 and TRBJ2-7; D not certain. The germline V gene encodes CDR1 MNHNS and CDR2 SASEGT. Trimming took off 3 bases at V and 4 bases at J, with 7 bases between the two ends. This CDR3 is built from 12 residues. The CDR3 spells CASSEGFYEQYF. In DNA, the CDR3 is TGTGCCAGCAGTGAGGGTTTTTACGAGCAGTACTTC.

The chain's CDR3 is CASSQDQGDGEQYF. CDR3 bases: TGTGCCAGCAGCCAAGATCAGGGTGATGGCGAGCAGTACTTC. The chain recombines TRBV14 with TRBJ2-7; a possible D gene is TRBD1 (5 bases). The germline V gene has CDR1 SGHDN and CDR2 FVKESK. The V end lost 0 bases, the J end lost 6 bases, and 12 bases lay between the germline ends. The CDR3 spans 14 residues.

As DNA, the CDR3 is TGTGCTAGTGGTTGGGGACACCCGGGCACCGGGGAGCTGTTTTTT. Residues: CASGWGHPGTGELFF. The V call is TRBV12-5, the J call TRBJ2-2; D is possibly TRBD1 (6 bases). Germline CDR1 reads LGHNT; CDR2 reads FRNRAP. V shed 4 bases and J shed 4 bases, with 13 bases lying between them. CDR3 length equals 15 residues. Complete variable domain (other parts from reference TRBV12-5 and TRBJ2-2): DARVTQTPRHKVTEMGQEVTMRCQPILGHNTVFWYRQTMMQGLELLAYFRNRAPLDDSGMPKDRFSAEMPDATLATLKIQPSEPRDSAVYFCASGWGHPGTGELFFGEGSRLTVL.

This clone was detected only once. J is TRBJ1-4 and V is TRBV19; 9 positions agree with TRBD1. The CDR3 has 13 amino acids. Trimming at V came to 8 bases and at J to 8 bases, leaving 6 bases not matched to a gene. CDR1 and CDR2 (germline): LNHDA, SQIVND (reference sequence). CDR3: CASWDRAVEKLFF. CDR3 DNA: TGTGCCAGTTGGGACAGGGCGGTCGAAAAACTGTTTTTT.

The chain recombines TRBV30 with TRBJ2-3; 13 bases are a match to TRBD2. Germline CDR1 GTSNPN, CDR2 SVGIG (reference sequence). Trimming took 4 bases from V and 1 from J; bases not matched to a gene: 11. This CDR3 spans 18 amino acids. CDR3 sequence reads: CAWTPGLAGWYGTDTQYF. DNA for the CDR3: TGTGCCTGGACCCCGGGACTAGCGGGATGGTACGGCACAGATACGCAGTATTTT.

A remark on this clone: This same CDR3 is encoded by further DNA sequences in the sample. The chain employs TRBV3-1 (or the pseudogene TRBV3-2) and TRBJ2-1, with D uncertain. Trimming removed 1 base from V and 9 bases from J, with 7 bases in between. Germline CDR1 LGHDT, CDR2 YNNKEL (reference sequence). This CDR3 comprises 12 residues. CDR3 sequence reads: CASSQVSSEQFF. The CDR3 DNA sequence: TGTGCCAGCAGCCAAGTGTCCAGTGAGCAGTTCTTC.

The chain recombines TRBV5-6 with TRBJ2-7; 12 bases match TRBD2. The CDR3 sequence is 17 residues long. V was clipped by 5 bases and J by 3 bases; unmatched bases: 12. Per germline, CDR1 SGHDT and CDR2 YYEEEE. The CDR3 here is CASRKTSGSLTDYEQYF. The CDR3 DNA follows: TGTGCCAGCAGAAAGACTAGCGGGAGTTTGACGGACTACGAGCAGTACTTC.

This chain joins TRBV18 and TRBJ1-2, with D maybe TRBD1 (6 bases). Deletions cut 3 bases from V and 3 bases from J, with 11 bases between. Germline V lookup: CDR1 KGHSH, CDR2 LQKENI. The CDR3 has 14 amino acids. CDR3 in amino acids: CASSPLGGDYGYTF. DNA of the CDR3: TGTGCCAGCTCACCTCTCGGGGGCGACTATGGCTACACCTTC. Drawing the rest from reference TRBV18 and TRBJ1-2, the complete variable domain is NAGVMQNPRHLVRRRGQEARLRCSPMKGHSHVYWYRQLPEEGLKFMVYLQKENIIDESGMPKERFSAEFPKEGPSILRIQQVVRGDSAAYFCASSPLGGDYGYTFGSGTRLTVV.

This clone is medium-sized in the sample. The chain has TRBV7-8 and TRBJ2-1; no clear D gene. This CDR3 is 14 amino acids long. V lost 0 bases and J lost 4, with 7 bases in between. Germline V CDR1 and CDR2: SGHVS, FQNEAQ. The CDR3 DNA sequence: TGTGCCAGCAGCTTAGCGCACTTGTACAATGAGCAGTTCTTC. Translating it yields CASSLAHLYNEQFF.

The chain recombines TRBV19 with TRBJ2-3; no clear D gene. V was shortened by 1 base and J by 0 bases, with 8 bases between the two germline ends. This CDR3 comprises 15 residues. Germline loops: CDR1 LNHDA, CDR2 SQIVND (reference sequence). CDR3 sequence: CASSIADGSTDTQYF. The CDR3 DNA reads TGTGCCAGTAGTATAGCGGACGGGAGCACAGATACGCAGTATTTT.

This chain connects TRBV3-1 (or the pseudogene TRBV3-2) to TRBJ2-3, with 12 bases lining up with TRBD2. With V trimmed by 6 bases and J by 6 bases, 7 bases remained unmatched. Germline V gene lookup returns CDR1 LGHDT and CDR2 YNNKEL (reference sequence). There are 15 residues in the CDR3. CDR3 bases: TGTGCCAGCAGTCGACTAGCGGGAGTTGCGGATACGCAGTATTTT. Protein sequence: CASSRLAGVADTQYF.

The J gene is TRBJ1-1, the V gene TRBV19; the D is unclear. Deletions cut 3 bases from V and 5 bases from J, with 25 bases between. This CDR3 contains 18 residues. Germline-derived CDR1 and CDR2 are LNHDA and SQIVND (reference sequence). CDR3 protein: CASSMGFAAGVLDTEAFF. Written as DNA, the CDR3 is TGTGCCAGTAGTATGGGGTTCGCGGCAGGAGTTTTGGATACTGAAGCTTTCTTT.